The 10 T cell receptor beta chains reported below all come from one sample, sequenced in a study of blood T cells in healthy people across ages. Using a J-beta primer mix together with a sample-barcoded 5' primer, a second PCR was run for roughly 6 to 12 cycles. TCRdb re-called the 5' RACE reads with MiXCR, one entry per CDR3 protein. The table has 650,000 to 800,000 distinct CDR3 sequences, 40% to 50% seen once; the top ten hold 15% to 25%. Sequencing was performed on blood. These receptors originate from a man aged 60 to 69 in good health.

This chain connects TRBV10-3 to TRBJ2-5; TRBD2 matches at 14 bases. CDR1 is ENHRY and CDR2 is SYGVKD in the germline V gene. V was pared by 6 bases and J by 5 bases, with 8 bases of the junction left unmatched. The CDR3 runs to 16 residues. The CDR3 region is CAIRGGLAGVTETQYF. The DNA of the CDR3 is TGTGCCATCAGGGGGGGACTAGCGGGGGTAACGGAGACCCAGTACTTC.

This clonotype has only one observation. The CDR3 sequence: CASSFGRGALDEQFF. The DNA of the CDR3 is TGTGCCAGCAGCTTTGGGCGGGGGGCCTTGGATGAGCAGTTCTTC. The rearrangement links TRBV7-3 to TRBJ2-1; 8 bases match TRBD2. Per germline, CDR1 SGHTA and CDR2 FQGTGA. Germline trimming cut 3 bases from V and 8 bases from J; bases unmatched to any gene: 9. The CDR3 sequence is 15 residues long.

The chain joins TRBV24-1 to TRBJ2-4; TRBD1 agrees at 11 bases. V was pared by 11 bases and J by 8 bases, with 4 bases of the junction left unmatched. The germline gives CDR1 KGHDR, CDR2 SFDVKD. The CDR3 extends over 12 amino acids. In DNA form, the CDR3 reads TGTGCCATACCGGGACAGGGGGACATTCAGTACTTC. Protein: CAIPGQGDIQYF.

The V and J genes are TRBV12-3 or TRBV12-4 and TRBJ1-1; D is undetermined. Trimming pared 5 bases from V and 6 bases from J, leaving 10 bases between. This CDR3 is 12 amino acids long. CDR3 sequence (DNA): TGTGCCAGCAGTCCCTATGAAGCTGAAGCTTTCTTT. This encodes CASSPYEAEAFF.

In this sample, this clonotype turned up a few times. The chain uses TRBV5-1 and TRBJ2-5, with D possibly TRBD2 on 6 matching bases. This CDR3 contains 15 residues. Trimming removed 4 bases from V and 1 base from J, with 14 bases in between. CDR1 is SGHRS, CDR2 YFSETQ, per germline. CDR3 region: CASSETSNPQETQYF. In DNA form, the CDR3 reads TGCGCCAGCAGCGAAACTAGCAACCCCCAAGAGACCCAGTACTTC. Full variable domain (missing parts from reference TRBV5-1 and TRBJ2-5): KAGVTQTPRYLIKTRGQQVTLSCSPISGHRSVSWYQQTPGQGLQFLFEYFSETQRNKGNFPGRFSGRQFSNSRSEMNVSTLELGDSALYLCASSETSNPQETQYFGPGTRLLVL.

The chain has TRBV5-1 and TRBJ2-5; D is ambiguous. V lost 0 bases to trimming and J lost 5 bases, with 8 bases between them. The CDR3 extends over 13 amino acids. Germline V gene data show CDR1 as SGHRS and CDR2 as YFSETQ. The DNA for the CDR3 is TGCGCCAGCAGCTTGGTGCCCGGGGAGACCCAGTACTTC. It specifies CASSLVPGETQYF.

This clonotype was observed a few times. This CDR3 is CASSLGGGTAVAEQFF. The CDR3 nucleotides read TGTGCCAGCAGCTTAGGAGGTGGGACTGCCGTGGCTGAGCAGTTCTTC. V and J are TRBV7-2 and TRBJ2-1; the D gene is possibly TRBD2 (6 bases). This CDR3 region has 16 residues. Looked up from germline, CDR1 is SGHTA and CDR2 is FQGNSA. The V gene lost 1 base and the J gene lost 9 bases, with 19 bases spanning the gap.

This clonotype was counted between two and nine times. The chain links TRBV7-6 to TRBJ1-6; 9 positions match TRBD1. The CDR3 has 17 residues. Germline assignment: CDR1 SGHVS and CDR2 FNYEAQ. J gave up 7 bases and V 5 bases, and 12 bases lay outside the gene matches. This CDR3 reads CASSATGTGSTNSPLHF. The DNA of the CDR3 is TGTGCCAGCAGCGCCACGGGGACAGGGAGTACGAATTCACCCCTCCACTTT.

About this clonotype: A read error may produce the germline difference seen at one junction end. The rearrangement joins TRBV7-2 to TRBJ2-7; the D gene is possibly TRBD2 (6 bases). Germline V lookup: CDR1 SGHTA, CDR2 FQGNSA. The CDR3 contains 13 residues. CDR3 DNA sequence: TGTGCCCGCAGCCCCAGACGGGACTTCGGGCAGTACTTC. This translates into CARSPRRDFGQYF.

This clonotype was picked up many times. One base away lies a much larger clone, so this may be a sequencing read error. The CDR3 region is CASSTGRNAPYNEQYF. The CDR3, as DNA: TGTGCCAGCAGTACAGGACGTAACGCGCCCTACAATGAGCAGTACTTC. V and J are TRBV12-3 or TRBV12-4 and TRBJ2-1, with a possible D match to TRBD1 (5 bases). The J call could be wrong; TRBJ2-7 is a better fit for the DNA end. The CDR3 has 16 residues.